This is a list of T cell receptor beta chains from one sample in a study of cytomegalovirus exposure and HLA in healthy donors. Using immunoSEQ multiplex PCR, the repertoire was profiled, and TCRdb retains in-frame clones only, with some absent. The table shows 200,000 or so clones, with 82% occurring only once. Specimen: PBMCs. The receptors were sampled from a boy between 2 and 15 years old in good health and CMV-seronegative. Each CDR3 is given with its conserved first and last residue. D genes are given only for firm matches. Expanded clones get a size class; other rows say once, few or many, or leave the size out.

j_call,d_call,clone_size,v_call,cdr3_length,cdr3_nt,cdr3_aa
TRBJ2-7,TRBD1,.,TRBV6-5,15,TGTGCCAGCAGTTACACCGGGACAGGGTCCTCCGAGCAGTACTTC,CASSYTGTGSSEQYF
TRBJ2-7,.,few,TRBV2,13,TGTGCCAGCAGCCAGGGGCTAGCCTACGAGCAGTACTTC,CASSQGLAYEQYF
TRBJ1-2,TRBD1,.,TRBV13,16,TGTGCCAGCACAGGGACAGGGGGGCCCTCAATATATGGCTACACCTTC,CASTGTGGPSIYGYTF
TRBJ2-5,.,few,TRBV27,12,TGTGCCAGCACACCGAGGAGAGAGACCCAGTACTTC,CASTPRRETQYF
TRBJ2-2,.,.,TRBV7-9,12,TGTGCCAGCAGCCCAAGAGCCGGGGAGCTGTTTTTT,CASSPRAGELFF
TRBJ1-1,.,.,TRBV4-1,14,TGCGCCAGCAGCCCTGACATCAGGGGCACTGAAGCTTTCTTT,CASSPDIRGTEAFF
TRBJ2-1,.,.,TRBV29-1,14,TGCAGCGCTGGGAGGGGGGCATTCTACAATGAGCAGTTCTTC,CSAGRGAFYNEQFF
TRBJ1-1,TRBD1,few,TRBV2,14,TGTGCCAGCAGGGGCCTCCAGGGGGCCACTGAAGCTTTCTTT,CASRGLQGATEAFF
TRBJ2-5,TRBD2,.,TRBV6-6,16,TGTGCCAGCAGCTTTCTAGCGGGTATTGTCGAAGAGACCCAGTACTTC,CASSFLAGIVEETQYF
TRBJ1-6,.,.,TRBV2,15,TGTGCCAGCAACAGGGAGAGCTCCTATAATTCACCCCTCCACTTT,CASNRESSYNSPLHF
TRBJ2-5,.,.,TRBV2,13,TGTGCCAGCAGTTTACCCCGTCTAGCGACCCAGTACTTC,CASSLPRLATQYF
TRBJ2-3,.,.,TRBV5-1,13,TGCGCCAGCAGCCTCGGACTGTTGGATACGCAGTATTTT,CASSLGLLDTQYF
TRBJ2-1,TRBD2,few,TRBV4-3,16,TGCGCCAGCAGCCCCGCACTAGCGGGGACTTACAATGAGCAGTTCTTC,CASSPALAGTYNEQFF
TRBJ2-5,TRBD1,few,TRBV6-4,17,TGTGCCAGGGCACCGCGGGACAGGGGATCCCCGAAAGAGACCCAGTACTTC,CARAPRDRGSPKETQYF